The present entry profiles one T cell receptor (beta chain) with its context. Its matching antigen is unknown. This sample is drawn from a study of shared clonotypes between healthy human individuals. Study context: Every donor yielded three CD4 naive, three CD4 memory, two CD8 naive and one CD8 memory plate. Study-wide findings and caveats: Measured sharing among donors was expected to vary with sequencing depth.

V lost 2 bases to trimming and J lost 3 bases; unmatched junction nucleotides: 6. Germline V gene data show CDR1 as ENHRY and CDR2 as SYGVKD. CDR3 length equals 17 residues. Original data processing: Junction-only immunoSEQ data arrived without quality scores, meaning filtering differed. The repertoire was sequenced with immunoSEQ multiplex PCR; TCRdb's copy has only in-frame clones and lacks some. Clone size and the V and J calls come from that table; the DNA yielded D and trimming. The repertoire includes approximately 1,000,000 clones, about 80% of them detected once, and approximately 0.5% sits in the top ten.

Sequenced sample: memory CD4+ T cells from PBMCs. Subset of the sample: CD45RA-negative fraction. The receptor was isolated from a man in his late teens or twenties in good health. Some clones in this sample may be carry-over from other donors' samples. V gene TRBV10-3 combines with J gene TRBJ2-7, with 14 bases aligning to TRBD2. The chain's CDR3 is CAISEPGTSGSLYEQYF. CDR3 DNA: TGTGCCATCAGTGAGCCCGGGACTAGCGGGAGTCTCTACGAGCAGTACTTC.